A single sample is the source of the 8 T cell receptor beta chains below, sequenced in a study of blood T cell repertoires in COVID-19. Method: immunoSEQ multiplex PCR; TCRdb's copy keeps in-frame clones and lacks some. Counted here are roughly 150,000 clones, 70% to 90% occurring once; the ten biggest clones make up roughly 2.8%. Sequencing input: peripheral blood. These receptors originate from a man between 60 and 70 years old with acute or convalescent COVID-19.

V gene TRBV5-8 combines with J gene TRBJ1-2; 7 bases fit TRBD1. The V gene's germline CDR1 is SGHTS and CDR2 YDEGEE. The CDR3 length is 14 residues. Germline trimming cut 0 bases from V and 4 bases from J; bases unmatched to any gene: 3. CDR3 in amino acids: CASSLGDRAYGYTF. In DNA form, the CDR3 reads TGTGCCAGCAGCTTGGGAGACAGGGCCTATGGCTACACCTTC.

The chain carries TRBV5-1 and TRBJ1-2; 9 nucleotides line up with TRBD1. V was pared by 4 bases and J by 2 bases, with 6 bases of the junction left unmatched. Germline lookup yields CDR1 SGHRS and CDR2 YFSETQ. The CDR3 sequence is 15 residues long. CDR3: CASSPRTGANYGYTF. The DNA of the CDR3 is TGCGCCAGCAGCCCCAGGACAGGGGCCAACTATGGCTACACCTTC. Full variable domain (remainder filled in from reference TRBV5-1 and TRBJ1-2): KAGVTQTPRYLIKTRGQQVTLSCSPISGHRSVSWYQQTPGQGLQFLFEYFSETQRNKGNFPGRFSGRQFSNSRSEMNVSTLELGDSALYLCASSPRTGANYGYTFGSGTRLTVV.

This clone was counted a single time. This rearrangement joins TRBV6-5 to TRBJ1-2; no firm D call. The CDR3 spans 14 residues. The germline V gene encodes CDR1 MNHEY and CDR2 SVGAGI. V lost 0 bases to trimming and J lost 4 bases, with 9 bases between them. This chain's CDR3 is CASSYSGGPYGYTF. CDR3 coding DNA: TGTGCCAGCAGTTACTCTGGAGGCCCCTATGGCTACACCTTC.

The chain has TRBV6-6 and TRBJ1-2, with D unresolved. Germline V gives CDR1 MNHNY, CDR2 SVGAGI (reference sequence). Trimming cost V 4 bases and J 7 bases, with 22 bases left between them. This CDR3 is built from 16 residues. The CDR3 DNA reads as TGTGCCAGCAGTTTCCAGCCTTCCACACGAGAGGGTGGCTACACCTTC. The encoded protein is CASSFQPSTREGGYTF.

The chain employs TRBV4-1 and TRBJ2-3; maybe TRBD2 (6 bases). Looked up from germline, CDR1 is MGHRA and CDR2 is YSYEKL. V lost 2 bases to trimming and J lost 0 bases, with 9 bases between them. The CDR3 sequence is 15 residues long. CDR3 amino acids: CASSQPGLSTDTQYF. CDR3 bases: TGCGCCAGCAGCCAACCGGGACTGAGCACAGATACGCAGTATTTT.

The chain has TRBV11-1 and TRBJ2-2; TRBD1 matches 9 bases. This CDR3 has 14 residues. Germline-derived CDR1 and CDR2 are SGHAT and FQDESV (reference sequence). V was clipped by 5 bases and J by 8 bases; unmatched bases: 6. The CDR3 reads CASSPDRGRGELFF. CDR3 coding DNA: TGTGCCAGCAGCCCGGACAGGGGAAGAGGGGAGCTGTTTTTT.

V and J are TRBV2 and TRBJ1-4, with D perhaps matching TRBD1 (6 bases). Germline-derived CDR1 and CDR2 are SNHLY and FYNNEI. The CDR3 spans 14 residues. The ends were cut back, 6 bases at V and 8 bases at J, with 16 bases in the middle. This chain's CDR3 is CASRWTEGKEKLFF. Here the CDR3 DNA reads TGTGCCAGCAGATGGACAGAGGGAAAAGAAAAACTGTTTTTT.

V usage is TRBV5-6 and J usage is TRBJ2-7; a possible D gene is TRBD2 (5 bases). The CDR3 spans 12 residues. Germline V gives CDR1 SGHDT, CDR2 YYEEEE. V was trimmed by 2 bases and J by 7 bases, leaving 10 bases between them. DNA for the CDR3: TGTGCCAGCAGCTTTGAACTAGAGGAGCAGTACTTC. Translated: CASSFELEEQYF.